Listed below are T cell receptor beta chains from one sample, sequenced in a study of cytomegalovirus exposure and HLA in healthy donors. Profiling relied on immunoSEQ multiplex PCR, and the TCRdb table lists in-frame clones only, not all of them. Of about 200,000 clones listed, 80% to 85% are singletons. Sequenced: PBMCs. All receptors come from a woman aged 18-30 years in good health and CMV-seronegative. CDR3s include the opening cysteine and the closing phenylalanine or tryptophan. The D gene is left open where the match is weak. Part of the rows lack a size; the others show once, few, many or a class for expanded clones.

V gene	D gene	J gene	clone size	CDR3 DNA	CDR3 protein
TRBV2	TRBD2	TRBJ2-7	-	TGTGCCACCCAACCCCGTTTGCGGGAGGACCACGAGCAGTACTTC	CATQPRLREDHEQYF
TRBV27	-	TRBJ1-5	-	TGTGCCAGCAGTTTATCAGGGGGAAGGCAGCCCCAGCATTTT	CASSLSGGRQPQHF
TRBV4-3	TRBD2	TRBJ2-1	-	TGCGCCAGCAGCCTAGGTAGCGGGACCTACAATGAGCAGTTCTTC	CASSLGSGTYNEQFF
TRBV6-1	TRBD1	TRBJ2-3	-	TGTGCCAGCAGCCGGGACAGGGGGACAGATACGCAGTATTTT	CASSRDRGTDTQYF
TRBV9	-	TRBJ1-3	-	TGTGCCAGCAGCGTAGATTGGGCAGGGGACCACTCTGGAAACACCATATATTTT	CASSVDWAGDHSGNTIYF
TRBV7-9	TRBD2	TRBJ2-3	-	TGTGCCAGCAGCTCAGCCCTTGGACTAGCGGGCACAGATACGCAGTATTTT	CASSSALGLAGTDTQYF
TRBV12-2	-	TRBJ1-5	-	TGTGCAAGTCGCTTAGTCACGGGACAGGGGGCTTCTGTTCAGCCCCAGCATTTT	CASRLVTGQGASVQPQHF
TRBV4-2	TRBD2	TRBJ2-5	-	TGTGCCAGCAGCCAAGTAGGACCGGGAGGGCCCTTGGAGACCCAGTACTTC	CASSQVGPGGPLETQYF
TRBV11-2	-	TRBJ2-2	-	TGTGCCAGCAACAATGGGGGAGGTCTCGGGGAGCTGTTTTTT	CASNNGGGLGELFF
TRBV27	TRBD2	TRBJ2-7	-	TGTGCCAGCAGTTCATCTAGCGGTACCTACGAGCAGTACTTC	CASSSSSGTYEQYF
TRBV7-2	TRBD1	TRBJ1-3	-	TGTGCCAGCAGCGGACAGGCGCTGAGAAACACCATATATTTT	CASSGQALRNTIYF
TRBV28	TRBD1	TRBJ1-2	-	TGTGCCAGCAGTCCGGGACAGCCTTATGGCTACACCTTC	CASSPGQPYGYTF
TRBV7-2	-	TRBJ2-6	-	TGTGCCAGCAGCTTGGGAGGCTCTGGGGCCAACGTCCTGACTTTC	CASSLGGSGANVLTF
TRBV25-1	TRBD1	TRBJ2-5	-	TGTGCCAGCAGTGAATATACCAGGGGGCGCGAAGAGACCCAGTACTTC	CASSEYTRGREETQYF
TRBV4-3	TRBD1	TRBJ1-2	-	TGCGCCAGCAGCCAAGATCGTCCAGGGGGACTTGGCTACACCTTC	CASSQDRPGGLGYTF
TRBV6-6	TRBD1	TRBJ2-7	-	TGTGCCAGCAGTCGGACAGGGAGCTACGAGCAGTACTTC	CASSRTGSYEQYF
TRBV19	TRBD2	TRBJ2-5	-	TGTGCCAGTAGTATAGGAGCGGGAGTGATGTCAGAGACCCAGTACTTC	CASSIGAGVMSETQYF
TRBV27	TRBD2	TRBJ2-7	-	TGTGCCAGCAGTCCGAGACTAGCGGAGGACTACGAGCAGTACTTC	CASSPRLAEDYEQYF
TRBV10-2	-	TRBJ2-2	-	TGCGCCAGCAGTTCAGGAGGTGGGGAGCTGTTTTTT	CASSSGGGELFF
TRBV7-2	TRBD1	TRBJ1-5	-	TGTGCCAGCAGCTTAACAGGGGTACAGCCCCAGCATTTT	CASSLTGVQPQHF
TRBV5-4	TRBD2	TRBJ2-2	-	TGTGCCAGCAGCTTGGCTGGACTAGCGGGAACCGGGGAGCTGTTTTTT	CASSLAGLAGTGELFF
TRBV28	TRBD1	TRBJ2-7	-	TGTGCCAGCAGTGGACCGACAGGGGGCTCTTACGAGCAGTACTTC	CASSGPTGGSYEQYF
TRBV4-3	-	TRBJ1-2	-	TGCGCCAGCAGCCAAGACTGGGGGCAGGACTATGGCTACACCTTC	CASSQDWGQDYGYTF
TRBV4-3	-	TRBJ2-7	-	TGCGCCAGCAGCCAAGATCTCCAGGGCCCCTACGAGCAGTACTTC	CASSQDLQGPYEQYF
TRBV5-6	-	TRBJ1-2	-	TGTGCCAGCAGCGGTGGACGGGGGGATGGCTACACCTTC	CASSGGRGDGYTF
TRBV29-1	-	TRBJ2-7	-	TGCAGCGTTGAAGGCGGAACCTACGAGCAGTACTTC	CSVEGGTYEQYF
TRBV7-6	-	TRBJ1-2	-	TGTGCCAGCAGCTTAGGAATGGAGGGAAGCGATGGCTACACCTTC	CASSLGMEGSDGYTF
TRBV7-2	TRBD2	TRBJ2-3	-	TGTGCCAGCAGCTTAAGGACCGGGACTAGCGGCGTGGGGAGTACGCAGTATTTT	CASSLRTGTSGVGSTQYF
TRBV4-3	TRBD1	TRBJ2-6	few	TGCGCCAGCAGCCACACAGGGGCTGGGGCCAACGTCCTGACTTTC	CASSHTGAGANVLTF